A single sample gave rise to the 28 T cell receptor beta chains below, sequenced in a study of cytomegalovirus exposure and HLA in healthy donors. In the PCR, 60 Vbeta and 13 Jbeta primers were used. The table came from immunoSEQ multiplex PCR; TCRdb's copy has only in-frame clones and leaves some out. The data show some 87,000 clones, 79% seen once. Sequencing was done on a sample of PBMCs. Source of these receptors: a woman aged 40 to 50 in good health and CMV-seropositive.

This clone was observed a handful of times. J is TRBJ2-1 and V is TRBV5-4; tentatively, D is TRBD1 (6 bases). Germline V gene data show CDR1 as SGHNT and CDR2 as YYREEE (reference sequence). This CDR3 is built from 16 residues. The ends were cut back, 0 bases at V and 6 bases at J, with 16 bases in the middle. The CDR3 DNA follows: TGTGCCAGCAGCTTGGCCCTCAGGAGACAGGTCAATGAGCAGTTCTTC. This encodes CASSLALRRQVNEQFF.

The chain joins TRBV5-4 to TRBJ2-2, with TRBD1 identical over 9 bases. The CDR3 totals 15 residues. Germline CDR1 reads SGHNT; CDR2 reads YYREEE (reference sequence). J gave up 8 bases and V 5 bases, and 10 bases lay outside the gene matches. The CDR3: CASSVPGTGLGELFF. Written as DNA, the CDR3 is TGTGCCAGCAGTGTGCCCGGGACAGGGCTTGGGGAGCTGTTTTTT. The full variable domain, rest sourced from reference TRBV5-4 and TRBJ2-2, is ETGVTQSPTHLIKTRGQQVTLRCSSQSGHNTVSWYQQALGQGPQFIFQYYREEENGRGNFPPRFSGLQFPNYSSELNVNALELDDSALYLCASSVPGTGLGELFFGEGSRLTVL.

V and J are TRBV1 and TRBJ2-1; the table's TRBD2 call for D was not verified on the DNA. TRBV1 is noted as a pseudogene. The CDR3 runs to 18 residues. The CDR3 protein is CTSSQEGRPGLVYNEQFF. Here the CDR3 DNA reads TGCACCAGCAGCCAAGAAGGTCGACCGGGACTAGTCTACAATGAGCAGTTCTTC.

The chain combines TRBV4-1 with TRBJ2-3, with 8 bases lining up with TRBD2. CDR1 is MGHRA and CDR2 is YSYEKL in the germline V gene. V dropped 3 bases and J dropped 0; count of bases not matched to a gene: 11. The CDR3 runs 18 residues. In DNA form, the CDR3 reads TGCGCCAGCAGCCAGGCTCAGCTTAGCGGGGCCAGCACAGATACGCAGTATTTT. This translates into CASSQAQLSGASTDTQYF.

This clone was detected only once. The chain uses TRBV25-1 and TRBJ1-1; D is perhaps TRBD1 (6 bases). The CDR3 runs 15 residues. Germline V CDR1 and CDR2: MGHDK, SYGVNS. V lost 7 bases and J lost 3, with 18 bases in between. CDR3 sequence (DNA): TGTGCCAGCACCAGAGCTAGGGGGTTGGACACTGAAGCTTTCTTT. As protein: CASTRARGLDTEAFF.

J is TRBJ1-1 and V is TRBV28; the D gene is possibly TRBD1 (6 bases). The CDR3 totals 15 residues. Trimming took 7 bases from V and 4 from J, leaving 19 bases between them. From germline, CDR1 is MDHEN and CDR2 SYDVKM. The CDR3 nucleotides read TGTGCCAGCATTCCAATTTGGGCAGGGGCCACTGAAGCTTTCTTT. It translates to CASIPIWAGATEAFF.

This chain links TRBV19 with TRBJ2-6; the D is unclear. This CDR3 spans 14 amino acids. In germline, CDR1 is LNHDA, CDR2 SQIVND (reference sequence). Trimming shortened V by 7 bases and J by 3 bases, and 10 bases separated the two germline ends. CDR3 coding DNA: TGTGCCAGTATATCTGCAGGTGGGGCCAACGTCCTGACTTTC. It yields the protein CASISAGGANVLTF.

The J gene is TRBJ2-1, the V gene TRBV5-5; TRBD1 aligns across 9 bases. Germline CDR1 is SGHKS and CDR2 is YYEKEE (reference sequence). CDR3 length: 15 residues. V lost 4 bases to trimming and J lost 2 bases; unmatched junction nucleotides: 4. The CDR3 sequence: CASSGRDRAYNEQFF. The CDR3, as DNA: TGTGCCAGCAGCGGCCGGGACAGGGCCTACAATGAGCAGTTCTTC.

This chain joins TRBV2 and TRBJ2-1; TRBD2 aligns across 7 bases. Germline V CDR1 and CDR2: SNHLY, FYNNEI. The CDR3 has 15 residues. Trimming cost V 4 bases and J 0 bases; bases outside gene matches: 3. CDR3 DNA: TGTGCCAGCAGTGCCAGCGGGGCCTCCTACAATGAGCAGTTCTTC. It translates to CASSASGASYNEQFF.

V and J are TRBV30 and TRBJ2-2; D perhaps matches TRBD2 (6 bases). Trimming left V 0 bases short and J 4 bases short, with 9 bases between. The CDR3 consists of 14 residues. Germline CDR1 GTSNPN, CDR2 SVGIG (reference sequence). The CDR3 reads CAWSVLLATGELFF. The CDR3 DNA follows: TGTGCCTGGAGTGTGTTACTAGCCACCGGGGAGCTGTTTTTT.

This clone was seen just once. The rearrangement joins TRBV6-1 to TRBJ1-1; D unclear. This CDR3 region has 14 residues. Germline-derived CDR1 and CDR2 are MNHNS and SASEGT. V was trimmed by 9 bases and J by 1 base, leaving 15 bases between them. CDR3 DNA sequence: TGTGCCAGTACCAAACAGATCTCGAACACTGAAGCTTTCTTT. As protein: CASTKQISNTEAFF.

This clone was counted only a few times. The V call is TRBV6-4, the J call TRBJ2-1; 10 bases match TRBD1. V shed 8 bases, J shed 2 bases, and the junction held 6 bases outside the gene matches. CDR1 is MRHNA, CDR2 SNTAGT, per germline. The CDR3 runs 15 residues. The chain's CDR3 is CASSGQGVTYNEQFF. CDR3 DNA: TGTGCCAGCTCCGGACAGGGGGTCACCTACAATGAGCAGTTCTTC.

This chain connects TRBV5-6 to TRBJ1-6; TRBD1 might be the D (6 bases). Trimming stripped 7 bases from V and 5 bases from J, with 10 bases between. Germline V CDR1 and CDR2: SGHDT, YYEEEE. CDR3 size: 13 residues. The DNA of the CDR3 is TGTGCCAGCCGGGACACACATAATTCACCCCTCCACTTT. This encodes CASRDTHNSPLHF. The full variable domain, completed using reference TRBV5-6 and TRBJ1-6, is DAGVTQSPTHLIKTRGQQVTLRCSPKSGHDTVSWYQQALGQGPQFIFQYYEEEERQRGNFPDRFSGHQFPNYSSELNVNALLLGDSALYLCASRDTHNSPLHFGNGTRLTVT.

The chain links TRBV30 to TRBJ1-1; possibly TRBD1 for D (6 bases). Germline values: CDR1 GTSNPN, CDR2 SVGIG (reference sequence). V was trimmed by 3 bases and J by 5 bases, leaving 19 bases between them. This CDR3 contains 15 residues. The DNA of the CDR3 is TGTGCCTGGAGGACCGGGGGGGCTTTAGGAACTGAAGCTTTCTTT. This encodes CAWRTGGALGTEAFF.

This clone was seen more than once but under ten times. For the CDR3, the DNA is TGTGCCAGCAGTGAGCGGGGGGACACCGGGGAGCTGTTTTTT. Translation gives CASSERGDTGELFF. The chain couples TRBV6-4 to TRBJ2-2; 8 bases agree with TRBD2. The CDR3 is 14 residues long. CDR1 is MRHNA and CDR2 is SNTAGT in the germline V gene. V shed 3 bases and J 3 bases; nucleotides not matched to a gene: 0.

The DNA of the CDR3 is TGTGCCAGCCTAGAGGGGCAGGGGATGAACACTGAAGCTTTCTTT. Translating it yields CASLEGQGMNTEAFF. The genes are TRBV28 and TRBJ1-1, with D perhaps matching TRBD1 (6 bases). The CDR3 is made up of 15 amino acids. Germline V CDR1 and CDR2: MDHEN, SYDVKM. V shed 8 bases and J shed 0 bases, with 16 bases lying between them.

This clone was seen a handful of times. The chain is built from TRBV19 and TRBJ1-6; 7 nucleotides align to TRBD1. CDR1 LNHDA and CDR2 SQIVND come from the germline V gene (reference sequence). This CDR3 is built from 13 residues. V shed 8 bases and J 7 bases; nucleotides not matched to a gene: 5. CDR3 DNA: TGTGCCAGTCGACAGGGTGTGAATTCACCCCTCCACTTT. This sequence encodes CASRQGVNSPLHF. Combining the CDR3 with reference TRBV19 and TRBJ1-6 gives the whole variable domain DGGITQSPKYLFRKEGQNVTLSCEQNLNHDAMYWYRQDPGQGLRLIYYSQIVNDFQKGDIAEGYSVSREKKESFPLTVTSAQKNPTAFYLCASRQGVNSPLHFGNGTRLTVT.

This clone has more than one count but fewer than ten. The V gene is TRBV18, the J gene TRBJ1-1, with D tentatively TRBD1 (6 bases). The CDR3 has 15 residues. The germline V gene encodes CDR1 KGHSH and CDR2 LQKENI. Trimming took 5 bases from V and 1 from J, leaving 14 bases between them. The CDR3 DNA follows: TGTGCCAGCTCATTGGCAGGGGCCAAGAACACTGAAGCTTTCTTT. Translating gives CASSLAGAKNTEAFF.

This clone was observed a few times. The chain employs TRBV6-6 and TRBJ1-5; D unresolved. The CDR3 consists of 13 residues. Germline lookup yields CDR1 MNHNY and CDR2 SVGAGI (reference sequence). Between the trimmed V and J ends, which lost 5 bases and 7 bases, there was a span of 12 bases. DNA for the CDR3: TGTGCCAGCAGTCACGTCCCGAGACAGCCCCAGCATTTT. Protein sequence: CASSHVPRQPQHF.

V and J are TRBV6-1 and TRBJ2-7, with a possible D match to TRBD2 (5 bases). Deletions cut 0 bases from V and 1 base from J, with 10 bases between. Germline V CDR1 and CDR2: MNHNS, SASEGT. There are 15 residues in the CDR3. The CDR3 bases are TGTGCCAGCAGTGAAGCTTCGGGCGGGTCCTACGAGCAGTACTTC. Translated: CASSEASGGSYEQYF.

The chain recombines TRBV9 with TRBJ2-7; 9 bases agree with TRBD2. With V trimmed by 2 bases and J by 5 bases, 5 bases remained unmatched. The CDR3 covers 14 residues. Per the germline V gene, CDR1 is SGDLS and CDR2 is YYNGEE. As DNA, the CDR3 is TGTGCCAGCAGCGTGGTAGCGGGAGCCAACGAGCAGTACTTC. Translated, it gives CASSVVAGANEQYF.

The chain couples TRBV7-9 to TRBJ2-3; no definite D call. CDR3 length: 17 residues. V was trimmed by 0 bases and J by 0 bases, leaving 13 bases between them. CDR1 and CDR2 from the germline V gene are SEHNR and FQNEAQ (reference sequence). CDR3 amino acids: CASSLAQIPASTDTQYF. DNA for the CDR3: TGTGCCAGCAGCTTAGCACAGATTCCGGCTAGCACAGATACGCAGTATTTT.

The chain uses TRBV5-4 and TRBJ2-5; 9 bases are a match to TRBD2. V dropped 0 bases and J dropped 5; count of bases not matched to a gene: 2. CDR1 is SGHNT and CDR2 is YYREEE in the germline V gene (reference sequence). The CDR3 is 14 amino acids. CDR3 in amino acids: CASSLGLAGETQYF. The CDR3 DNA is TGTGCCAGCAGCTTGGGGCTAGCGGGGGAGACCCAGTACTTC.

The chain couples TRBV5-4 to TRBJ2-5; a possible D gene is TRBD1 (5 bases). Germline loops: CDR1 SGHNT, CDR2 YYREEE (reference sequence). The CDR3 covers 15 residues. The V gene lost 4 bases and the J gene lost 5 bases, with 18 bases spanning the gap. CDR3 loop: CASSQEPVKGETQYF. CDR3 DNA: TGTGCCAGCAGCCAAGAGCCGGTTAAGGGGGAGACCCAGTACTTC.

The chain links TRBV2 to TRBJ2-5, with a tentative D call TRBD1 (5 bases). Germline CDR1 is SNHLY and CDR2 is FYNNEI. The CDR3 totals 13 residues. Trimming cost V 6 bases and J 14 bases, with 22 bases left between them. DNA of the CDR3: TGTGCCAGCAGAAGGTGGGGCTCTCCACCCGTATACTTC. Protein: CASRRWGSPPVYF.

The CDR3 nucleotides are TGTGCCAGTAGTATAGGACAGGGGAGTCGGGAGACCCAGTACTTC. It encodes CASSIGQGSRETQYF. The chain has TRBV19 and TRBJ2-5, with 8 bases lining up with TRBD1. The J segment lost 5 bases and the V segment lost 1 base, leaving 6 bases of the junction unmatched. In germline, CDR1 is LNHDA, CDR2 SQIVND (reference sequence). The CDR3 is made up of 15 amino acids.

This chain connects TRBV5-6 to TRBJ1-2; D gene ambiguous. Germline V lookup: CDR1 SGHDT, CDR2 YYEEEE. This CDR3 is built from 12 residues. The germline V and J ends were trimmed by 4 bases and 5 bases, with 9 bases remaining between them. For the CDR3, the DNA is TGTGCCAGCAGCGTAGGAGAATATGGCTACACCTTC. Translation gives CASSVGEYGYTF.

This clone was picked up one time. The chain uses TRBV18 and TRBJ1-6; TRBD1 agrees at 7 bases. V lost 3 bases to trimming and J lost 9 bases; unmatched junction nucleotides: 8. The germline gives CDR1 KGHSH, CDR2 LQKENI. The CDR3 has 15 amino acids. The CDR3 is CASSPADRVRSPLHF. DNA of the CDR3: TGTGCCAGCTCACCCGCCGACAGGGTTCGTTCACCCCTCCACTTT.